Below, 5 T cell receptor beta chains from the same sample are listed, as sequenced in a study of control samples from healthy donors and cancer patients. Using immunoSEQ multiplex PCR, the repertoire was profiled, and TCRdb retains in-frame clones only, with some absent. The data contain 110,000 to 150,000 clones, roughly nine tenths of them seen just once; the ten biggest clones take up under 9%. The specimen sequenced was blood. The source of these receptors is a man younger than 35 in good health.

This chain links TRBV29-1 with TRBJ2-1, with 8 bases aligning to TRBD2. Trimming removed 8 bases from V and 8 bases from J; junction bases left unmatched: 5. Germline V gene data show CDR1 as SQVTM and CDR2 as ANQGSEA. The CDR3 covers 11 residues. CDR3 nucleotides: TGCAGCTTCGGGGGGGTTGATGAGCAGTTCTTC. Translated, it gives CSFGGVDEQFF.

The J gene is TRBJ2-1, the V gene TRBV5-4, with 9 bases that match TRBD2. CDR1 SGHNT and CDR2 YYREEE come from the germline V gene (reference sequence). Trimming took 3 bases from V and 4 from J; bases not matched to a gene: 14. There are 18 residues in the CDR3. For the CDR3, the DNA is TGTGCCAGCAGCTCTTCTCACCTAGCGGGGTGGAGGTACAATGAGCAGTTCTTC. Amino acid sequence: CASSSSHLAGWRYNEQFF.

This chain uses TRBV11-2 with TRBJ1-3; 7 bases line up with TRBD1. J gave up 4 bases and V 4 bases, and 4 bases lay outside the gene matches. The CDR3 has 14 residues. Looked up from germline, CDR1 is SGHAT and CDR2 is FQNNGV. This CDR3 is CASSSTGVGNTIYF. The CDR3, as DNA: TGTGCCAGCAGCTCTACAGGGGTCGGAAACACCATATATTTT.

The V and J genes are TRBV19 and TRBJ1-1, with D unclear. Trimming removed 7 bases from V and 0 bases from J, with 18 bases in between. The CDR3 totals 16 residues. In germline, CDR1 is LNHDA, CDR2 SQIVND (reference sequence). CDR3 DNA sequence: TGTGCCAGTACCACCGGAGCCCCGCCCATGAACACTGAAGCTTTCTTT. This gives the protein CASTTGAPPMNTEAFF.

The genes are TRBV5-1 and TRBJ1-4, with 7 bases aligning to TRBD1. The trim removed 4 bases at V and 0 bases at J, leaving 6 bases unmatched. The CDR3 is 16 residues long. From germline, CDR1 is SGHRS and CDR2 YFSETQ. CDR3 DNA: TGCGCCAGCAGCCCCGCCGGGACAGCAACTAATGAAAAACTGTTTTTT. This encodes CASSPAGTATNEKLFF.